One and the same sample provided the 3 T cell receptor beta chains below, sequenced in a study of cytomegalovirus exposure and HLA in healthy donors. Only in-frame clones appear in the TCRdb table, and some are missing; sequencing was by immunoSEQ multiplex PCR. This repertoire shows 80,000 to 100,000 clones, roughly 84% found once; its top ten account for 6.3%. Sequenced sample: PBMCs. These receptors were collected from a man aged 18 to 29 in good health and CMV-seropositive.

This chain connects TRBV11-3 to TRBJ2-7; TRBD2 matches 15 bases. The CDR3 spans 19 residues. Germline trimming cut 4 bases from V and 2 bases from J; bases unmatched to any gene: 12. Germline loops: CDR1 SGHNT, CDR2 YENEEA. In DNA, the CDR3 is TGTGCCAGCAGCTCAAGACAGGGGACTAGCGGGAGGACACCCTACGAGCAGTACTTC. This translates into CASSSRQGTSGRTPYEQYF.

The genes are TRBV11-2 and TRBJ2-1, with TRBD2 matching over 14 bases. Trimming removed 4 bases from V and 10 bases from J; junction bases left unmatched: 6. The CDR3 spans 15 residues. In germline, CDR1 is SGHAT, CDR2 FQNNGV. The CDR3 spells CASSSRGLAGGEQFF. CDR3 sequence (DNA): TGTGCCAGCAGCTCGCGCGGACTAGCGGGGGGAGAGCAGTTCTTC. Together with reference TRBV11-2 and TRBJ2-1, the CDR3 gives the full variable domain: EAGVAQSPRYKIIEKRQSVAFWCNPISGHATLYWYQQILGQGPKLLIQFQNNGVVDDSQLPKDRFSAERLKGVDSTLKIQPAKLEDSAVYLCASSSRGLAGGEQFFGPGTRLTVL.

The chain is built from TRBV29-1 and TRBJ2-5, with a tentative D call TRBD2 (5 bases). The germline CDR1 and CDR2 sequences are SQVTM and ANQGSEA. The CDR3 length is 16 residues. V gave up 7 bases and J gave up 0 bases, with 21 bases separating them. The CDR3 loop reads CSATGSRAKYQETQYF. DNA for the CDR3: TGCAGCGCCACTGGTTCGAGGGCTAAGTACCAAGAGACCCAGTACTTC. Full variable domain (remainder filled in from reference TRBV29-1 and TRBJ2-5): SAVISQKPSRDICQRGTSLTIQCQVDSQVTMMFWYRQQPGQSLTLIATANQGSEATYESGFVIDKFPISRPNLTFSTLTVSNMSPEDSSIYLCSATGSRAKYQETQYFGPGTRLLVL.